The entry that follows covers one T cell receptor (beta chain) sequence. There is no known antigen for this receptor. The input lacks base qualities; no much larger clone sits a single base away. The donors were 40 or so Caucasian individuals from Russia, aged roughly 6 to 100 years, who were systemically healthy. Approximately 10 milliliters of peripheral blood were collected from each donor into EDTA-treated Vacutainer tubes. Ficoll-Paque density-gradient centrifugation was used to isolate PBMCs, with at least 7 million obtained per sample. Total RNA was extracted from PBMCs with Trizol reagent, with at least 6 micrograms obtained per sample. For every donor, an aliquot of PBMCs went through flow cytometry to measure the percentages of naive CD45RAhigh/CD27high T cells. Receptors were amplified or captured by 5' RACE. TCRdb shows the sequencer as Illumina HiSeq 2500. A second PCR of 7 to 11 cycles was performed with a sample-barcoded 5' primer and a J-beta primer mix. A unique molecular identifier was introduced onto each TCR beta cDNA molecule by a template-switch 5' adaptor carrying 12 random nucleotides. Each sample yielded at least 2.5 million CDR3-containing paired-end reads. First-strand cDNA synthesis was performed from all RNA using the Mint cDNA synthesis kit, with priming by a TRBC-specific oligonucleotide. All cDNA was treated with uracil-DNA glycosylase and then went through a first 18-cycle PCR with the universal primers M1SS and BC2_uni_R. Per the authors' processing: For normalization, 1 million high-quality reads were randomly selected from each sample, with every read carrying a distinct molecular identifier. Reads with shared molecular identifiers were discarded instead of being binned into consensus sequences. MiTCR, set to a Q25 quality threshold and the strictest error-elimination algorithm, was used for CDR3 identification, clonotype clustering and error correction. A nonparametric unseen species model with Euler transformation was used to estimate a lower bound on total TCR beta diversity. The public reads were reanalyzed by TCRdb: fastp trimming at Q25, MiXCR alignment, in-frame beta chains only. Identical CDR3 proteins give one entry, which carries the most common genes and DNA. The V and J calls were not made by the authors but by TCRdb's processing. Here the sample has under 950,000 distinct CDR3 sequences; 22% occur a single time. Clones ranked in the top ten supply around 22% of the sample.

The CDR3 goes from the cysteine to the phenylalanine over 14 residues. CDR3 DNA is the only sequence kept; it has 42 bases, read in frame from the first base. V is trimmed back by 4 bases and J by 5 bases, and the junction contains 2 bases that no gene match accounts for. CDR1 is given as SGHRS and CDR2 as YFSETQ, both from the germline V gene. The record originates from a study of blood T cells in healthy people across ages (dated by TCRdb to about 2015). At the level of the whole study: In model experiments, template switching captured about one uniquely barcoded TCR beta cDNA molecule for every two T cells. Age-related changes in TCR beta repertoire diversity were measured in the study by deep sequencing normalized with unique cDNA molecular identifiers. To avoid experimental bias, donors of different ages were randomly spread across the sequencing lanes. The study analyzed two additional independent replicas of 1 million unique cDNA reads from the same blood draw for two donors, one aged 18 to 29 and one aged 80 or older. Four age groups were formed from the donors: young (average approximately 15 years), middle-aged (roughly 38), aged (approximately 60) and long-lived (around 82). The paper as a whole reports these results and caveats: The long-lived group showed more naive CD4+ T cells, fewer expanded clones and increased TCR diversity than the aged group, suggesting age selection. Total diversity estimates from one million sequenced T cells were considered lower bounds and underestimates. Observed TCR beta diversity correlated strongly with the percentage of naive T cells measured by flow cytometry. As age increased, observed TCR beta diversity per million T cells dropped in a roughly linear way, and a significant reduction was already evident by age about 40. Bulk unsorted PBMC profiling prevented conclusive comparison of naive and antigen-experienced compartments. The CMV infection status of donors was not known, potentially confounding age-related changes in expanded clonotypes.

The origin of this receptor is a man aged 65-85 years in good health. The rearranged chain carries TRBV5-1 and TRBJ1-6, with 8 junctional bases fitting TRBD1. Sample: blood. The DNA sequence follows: TGCGCCAGCAGCGGGGGACAGGATAATTCACCCCTCCACTTT. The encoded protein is CASSGGQDNSPLHF.